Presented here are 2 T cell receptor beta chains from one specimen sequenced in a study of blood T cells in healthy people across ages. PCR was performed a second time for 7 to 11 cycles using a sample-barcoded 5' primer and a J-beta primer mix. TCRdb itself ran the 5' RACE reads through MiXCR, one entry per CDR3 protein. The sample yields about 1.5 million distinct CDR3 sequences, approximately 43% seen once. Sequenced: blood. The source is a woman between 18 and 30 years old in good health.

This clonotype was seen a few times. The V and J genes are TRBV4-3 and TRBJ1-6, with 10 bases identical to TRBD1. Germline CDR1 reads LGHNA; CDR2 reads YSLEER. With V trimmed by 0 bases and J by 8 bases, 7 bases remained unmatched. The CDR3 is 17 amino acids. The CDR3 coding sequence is TGCGCCAGCAGCCAAGATTTAGGGACAGGGGCGCATTCACCCCTCCACTTT. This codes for CASSQDLGTGAHSPLHF.

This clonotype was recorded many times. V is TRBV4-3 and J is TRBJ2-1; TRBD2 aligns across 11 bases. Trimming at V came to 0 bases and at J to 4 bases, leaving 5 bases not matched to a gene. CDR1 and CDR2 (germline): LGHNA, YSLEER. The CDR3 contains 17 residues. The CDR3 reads CASSQDAGLAGYNEQFF. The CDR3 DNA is TGCGCCAGCAGCCAAGATGCAGGACTAGCGGGTTACAATGAGCAGTTCTTC.